The 14 T cell receptor beta chains presented below share a single source sample, sequenced in a study of early T cells in non-severe SARS-CoV-2 infection. TCRdb independently ran MiXCR on the 5' RACE reads; one entry per CDR3 protein. Here the sample spans tens of thousands of distinct CDR3 sequences, around 13% being singletons. Sequences were obtained from whole blood. The receptor source for this set is an adult who was a healthcare worker with PCR-confirmed SARS-CoV-2 infection or an uninfected control (not recorded which).

This clonotype was counted a few times. The CDR3 bases are TGTGCCAGCAGTCCCGTCGGGGCGGACTATGGCTACACCTTC. It is translated as CASSPVGADYGYTF. The rearrangement links TRBV6-6 to TRBJ1-2; TRBD1 is a possible D gene (5 bases). The CDR3 is made up of 14 amino acids. The germline gives CDR1 MNHNY, CDR2 SVGAGI (reference sequence). With 5 bases removed from V and 3 bases from J, the gap between germline ends came to 13 bases.

There are a few counts of this clonotype. This rearrangement joins TRBV4-2 to TRBJ2-3; D is possibly TRBD1 or TRBD2 (5 bases each). This CDR3 contains 17 residues. Germline lookup yields CDR1 LGHNA and CDR2 YNFKEQ. Trimming removed 0 bases from V and 6 bases from J, with 19 bases in between. CDR3 bases: TGTGCCAGCAGCCAAGAGGCTACCTTGAGGGGAACTGATACGCAGTATTTT. It is translated as CASSQEATLRGTDTQYF.

This clonotype was counted at least ten times. The gene calls are TRBV12-3 or TRBV12-4 and TRBJ2-7; 12 bases match TRBD2. This CDR3 region has 21 residues. Trimming cost V 1 base and J 0 bases; bases outside gene matches: 16. CDR3 nucleotide sequence: TGTGCCAGCAGTTTAGGCCCACCGGGACTAGCGGGCAACCTCCCCTCCTACGAGCAGTACTTC. It specifies CASSLGPPGLAGNLPSYEQYF.

The chain has TRBV11-2 and TRBJ2-3; D call uncertain. The CDR3 has 10 amino acids. The V gene's germline CDR1 is SGHAT and CDR2 FQNNGV. V was cut by 5 bases and J by 8 bases, with 5 bases left in between. The CDR3 DNA sequence: TGTGCCAGCAGCCTAGGTACGCAGTATTTT. This sequence encodes CASSLGTQYF.

This clonotype was recorded at least ten times. This rearrangement joins TRBV7-9 to TRBJ1-5, with D uncertain. V dropped 0 bases and J dropped 0 bases, with 9 bases sitting between them. Germline assignment: CDR1 SEHNR and CDR2 FQNEAQ (reference sequence). The CDR3 runs 16 residues. CDR3 nucleotides: TGTGCCAGCAGCTTAGCTGACGGATATAGCAATCAGCCCCAGCATTTT. Translated: CASSLADGYSNQPQHF.

This clonotype has at least ten counts. The chain combines TRBV10-3 with TRBJ2-1; the match to TRBD2 covers 15 bases. CDR3 length: 17 residues. Germline loops: CDR1 ENHRY, CDR2 SYGVKD. V lost 2 bases to trimming and J lost 7 bases; unmatched junction nucleotides: 6. CDR3 DNA sequence: TGTGCCATCAGTGAGCCCCCCGGACTAGCGGGAGGGAATGAGCAGTTCTTC. This codes for CAISEPPGLAGGNEQFF.

A few counts support this clonotype. This chain joins TRBV27 and TRBJ1-4; a weak D match, TRBD1 (5 bases). The CDR3 sequence is 17 residues long. V was shortened by 5 bases and J by 0 bases, with 16 bases between the two germline ends. Germline assignment: CDR1 MNHEY and CDR2 SMNVEV (reference sequence). CDR3 sequence reads: CASSPQQDYATNEKLFF. CDR3 nucleotide sequence: TGTGCCAGCAGTCCTCAACAGGATTATGCAACTAATGAAAAACTGTTTTTT. Combining the CDR3 with reference TRBV27 and TRBJ1-4 gives the whole variable domain EAQVTQNPRYLITVTGKKLTVTCSQNMNHEYMSWYRQDPGLGLRQIYYSMNVEVTDKGDVPEGYKVSRKEKRNFPLILESPSPNQTSLYFCASSPQQDYATNEKLFFGSGTQLSVL.

The chain carries TRBV6-5 and TRBJ2-7, with 10 nucleotides matching TRBD1. V dropped 5 bases and J dropped 6; count of bases not matched to a gene: 7. The CDR3 totals 14 residues. In germline, CDR1 is MNHEY, CDR2 SVGAGI. The CDR3 is CASSIQTGGREQYF. DNA for the CDR3: TGTGCCAGCAGTATACAGACAGGGGGCCGCGAGCAGTACTTC.

This chain connects TRBV7-9 to TRBJ2-7; D remains ambiguous. Germline V gene lookup returns CDR1 SEHNR and CDR2 FQNEAQ (reference sequence). The V and J ends lost 5 bases and 12 bases respectively, with 23 bases between them. The CDR3 consists of 14 residues. CDR3 in amino acids: CASSLPGPDISLYF. The CDR3 DNA follows: TGTGCCAGCAGCCTTCCGGGCCCGGATATAAGTCTGTACTTC.

This chain joins TRBV20-1 and TRBJ2-1; D might be TRBD2 (6 bases). Germline assignment: CDR1 DFQATT and CDR2 SNEGSKA (reference sequence). The V end was cut by 5 bases, the J end by 9 bases, with 20 bases between. The CDR3 is 14 residues long. CDR3 nucleotide sequence: TGCAGTGCTGTAGGCGGGGCCCCCTCGGCTGAGCAGTTCTTC. This sequence encodes CSAVGGAPSAEQFF.

The rearrangement uses TRBV27 and TRBJ2-1; D is unresolved. Germline values: CDR1 MNHEY, CDR2 SMNVEV (reference sequence). CDR3 size: 13 residues. Trimming cost V 0 bases and J 10 bases, with 10 bases left between them. Written as DNA, the CDR3 is TGTGCCAGCAGTTTATCCCTCCTGGAGGAGCAGTTCTTC. This encodes CASSLSLLEEQFF.

This clonotype was detected ten times or more. The chain joins TRBV28 to TRBJ1-4, with D maybe TRBD1 (6 bases). The CDR3 is 14 amino acids. The germline gives CDR1 MDHEN, CDR2 SYDVKM. Trimming stripped 5 bases from V and 1 base from J, with 8 bases between. As DNA, the CDR3 is TGTGCCAGCAGTCGGGGGCAAACTAATGAAAAACTGTTTTTT. It specifies CASSRGQTNEKLFF.

This clonotype was seen ten or more times. This chain joins TRBV24-1 and TRBJ2-1, with 8 bases lining up with TRBD1. Trimming at V came to 2 bases and at J to 3 bases, leaving 5 bases not matched to a gene. Germline assignment: CDR1 KGHDR and CDR2 SFDVKD. The CDR3 runs 16 residues. CDR3 region: CATSDSPTGDYNEQFF. Written as DNA, the CDR3 is TGTGCCACCAGTGATTCGCCGACAGGGGACTACAATGAGCAGTTCTTC.

The rearrangement joins TRBV5-4 to TRBJ2-2; possibly TRBD1 for D (6 bases). The germline V gene encodes CDR1 SGHNT and CDR2 YYREEE (reference sequence). V gave up 6 bases and J gave up 0 bases, with 15 bases separating them. The CDR3 contains 16 residues. CDR3 sequence: CASTLSTGSNTGELFF. CDR3 bases: TGTGCCAGCACCCTCTCGACAGGATCGAACACCGGGGAGCTGTTTTTT.